This T cell receptor (beta chain) emerged from a study of neurological immune-mediated disorders. The V gene's germline CDR1 is SGHRS and CDR2 YFSETQ. The CDR3 is 15 amino acids. Synthesis of cDNA used 5'RACE (with 10-nucleotide random UMIs). Each sequencing run yielded over 170 million TCR-beta sequences from 15-18 subjects. TCRdb called the 5' RACE reads again in MiXCR, with one record for every CDR3 protein. The table lists approximately 48,000 distinct CDR3 sequences, 10% of them singletons. Where libraries were unsorted, they were derived from 2 million PBMCs stored at -80 degrees C. This clonotype has only a few counts. Its antigen is not known. Since a much larger clone is just one base distant, this may be a read error. Notes on the study in general: No sharing of CDR3 amino acid sequences was observed among expanded clones across subjects, suggesting private repertoires in all groups.

The TCR comes from a man in his 70s with HTLV-1-associated myelopathy (HAM/TSP). The sequenced sample consisted of PBMCs. The rearrangement joins TRBV5-1 to TRBJ1-3; D remains unclear. The CDR3 nucleotides read TGCGTCAGCAGCCCAAAATCGGGGTTCGGAGACACCATATATTTT. Protein: CVSSPKSGFGDTIYF.